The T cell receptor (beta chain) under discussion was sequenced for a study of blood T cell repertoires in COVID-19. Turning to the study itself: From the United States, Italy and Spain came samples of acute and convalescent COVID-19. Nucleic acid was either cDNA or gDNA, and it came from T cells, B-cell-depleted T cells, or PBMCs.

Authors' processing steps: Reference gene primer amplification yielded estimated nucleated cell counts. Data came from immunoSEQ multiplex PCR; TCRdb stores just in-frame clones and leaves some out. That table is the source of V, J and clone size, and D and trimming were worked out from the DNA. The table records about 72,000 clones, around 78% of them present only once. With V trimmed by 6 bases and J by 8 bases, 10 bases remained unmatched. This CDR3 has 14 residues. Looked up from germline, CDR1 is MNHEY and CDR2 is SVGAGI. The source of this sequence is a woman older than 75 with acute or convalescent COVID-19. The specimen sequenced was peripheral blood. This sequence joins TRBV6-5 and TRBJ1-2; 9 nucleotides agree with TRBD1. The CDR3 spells CASSQEQGARGYTF. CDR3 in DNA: TGTGCCAGCAGCCAGGAACAGGGGGCGAGGGGCTACACCTTC.